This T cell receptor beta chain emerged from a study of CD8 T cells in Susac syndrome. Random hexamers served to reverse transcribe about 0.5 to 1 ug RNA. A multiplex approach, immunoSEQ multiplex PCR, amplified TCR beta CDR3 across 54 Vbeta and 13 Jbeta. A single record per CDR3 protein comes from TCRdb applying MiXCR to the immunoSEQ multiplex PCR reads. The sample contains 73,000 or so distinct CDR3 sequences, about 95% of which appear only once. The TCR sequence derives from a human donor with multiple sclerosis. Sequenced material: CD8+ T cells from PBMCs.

The CDR3 DNA reads as TGTGCCTGGAGTGTCGGCAGAAGCTCTGGAAACACCATATATTTT. Translation gives CAWSVGRSSGNTIYF. The chain joins TRBV30 to TRBJ1-3; the D is unclear. Looked up from germline, CDR1 is GTSNPN and CDR2 is SVGIG (reference sequence). This CDR3 has 15 residues. The V gene lost 0 bases and the J gene lost 0 bases, with 9 bases spanning the gap.